This T cell receptor (beta chain) comes out of a study of T-cell reconstitution after alpha-beta-depleted transplantation in children. The TCRbeta library incorporated unique molecular identifiers. MiXCR was run by TCRdb on the PCR reads, yielding one entry per CDR3 protein. The table has 200,000 to 250,000 distinct CDR3 sequences, over 9.5% seen once; the top ten hold around 5.1%. This clonotype was obtained from a human donor who donated a stem cell graft to a child with SCID. This material consisted of PBMCs from the stem cell graft donor, taken from the stem cell graft.

CDR3 in DNA: TGTGCCAGCTGCAGGGGGCCCATCTCCTCCGGGGCCAACGTCCTGACTTTC. Protein: CASCRGPISSGANVLTF. The V gene is TRBV6-4, the J gene TRBJ2-6; 8 nucleotides agree with TRBD1. The germline CDR1 and CDR2 sequences are MRHNA and SNTAGT. There are 17 residues in the CDR3. With V trimmed by 8 bases and J by 4 bases, 13 bases remained unmatched.